This TCR beta chain was recorded in a study of blood T cell repertoires in COVID-19. Methods used by the authors: Estimated nucleated cell counts came from reference gene primer amplification. The repertoire was sequenced with immunoSEQ multiplex PCR; TCRdb's copy has only in-frame clones and lacks some. V and J calls and clone size are as listed in that table; D and trimming were resolved from the DNA. The table records hundreds of thousands of clones, around 82% of them present only once. CDR1 and CDR2 from the germline V gene are KGHDR and SFDVKD. V lost 3 bases and J lost 3; bases outside the gene matches: 13. This CDR3 region has 20 residues.

Sequenced sample: peripheral blood. The sequence derives from a woman of 80 years or more with acute or convalescent COVID-19. The rearrangement joins TRBV24-1 to TRBJ2-1; 13 bases map to TRBD2. The CDR3 coding sequence is TGTGCCACCAGTGATCCCGGACTAGCGGGGGCCAGATTGATCTACAATGAGCAGTTCTTC. Its protein is CATSDPGLAGARLIYNEQFF.